Below are 26 T cell receptor beta chains sequenced from a single sample in a study of metastatic and nonmetastatic thyroid tumors. No treatment had been given to any patient before thyroid surgery. Via MiXCR, TCRdb re-called the PCR reads. The sample has tens of thousands of clones; 3.5% to 5% are singletons. The specimen sequenced was blood. The receptors here all came from a female donor with papillary thyroid cancer or a benign thyroid nodule (not recorded which). Some clones in this sample may be carry-over from other donors' samples.

In its sample, this clone was seen a few times. V usage is TRBV12-3 or TRBV12-4 and J usage is TRBJ2-7, with TRBD2 matching over 10 bases. Losses at the gene ends were 6 bases for V and 0 bases for J; bases not matched to a gene: 2. This CDR3 is 14 amino acids long. For the CDR3, the DNA is TGTGCCAGCAGATGGACTAGCGGCTCCTACGAGCAGTACTTC. Amino acids: CASRWTSGSYEQYF.

The sample holds a few counts of this clone. Possible read error: a much larger clone is one base away. This sequence joins TRBV5-4 and TRBJ2-7; D gene unclear. Trimming pared 6 bases from V and 5 bases from J, leaving 15 bases between. CDR3 length equals 13 residues. Germline-derived CDR1 and CDR2 are SGHNT and YYREEE (reference sequence). In DNA form, the CDR3 reads TGTGCCAGCAACTCCCCGATGGCGGACGAGCAGTACTTC. This codes for CASNSPMADEQYF.

This clone was detected a few times. The genes are TRBV27 and TRBJ2-1; D gene uncertain. The germline V gene has CDR1 MNHEY and CDR2 SMNVEV (reference sequence). Between the trimmed V and J ends, which lost 4 bases and 4 bases, there was a span of 11 bases. This CDR3 comprises 14 residues. CDR3 coding DNA: TGTGCCAGCAGTTCAACTAATCAATACAATGAGCAGTTCTTC. It is translated as CASSSTNQYNEQFF.

For the CDR3, the DNA is TGTGCCAGCTCACCGGTACAGAGGGACACTGAAGCTTTCTTT. Translation: CASSPVQRDTEAFF. This chain connects TRBV18 to TRBJ1-1; D gene ambiguous. The CDR3 is made up of 14 amino acids. The germline V and J ends were trimmed by 3 bases and 3 bases, with 11 bases remaining between them. Germline CDR1 and CDR2: KGHSH and LQKENI.

This clone was recorded at least ten times. The rearrangement joins TRBV6-1 to TRBJ1-1; the match to TRBD1 covers 11 bases. After removal of 7 bases from V and 4 bases from J, the junction contained 8 bases not matched to a gene. The germline V gene has CDR1 MNHNS and CDR2 SASEGT. The CDR3 extends over 15 amino acids. This chain's CDR3 is CASIRDRGSGTEAFF. CDR3 DNA sequence: TGTGCCAGCATTAGGGACAGGGGGTCAGGCACTGAAGCTTTCTTT.

Turning to this clone: One junction end does not reproduce the germline sequence, and a read error may be involved. The chain is built from TRBV6-2 or TRBV6-3 and TRBJ2-1; TRBD2 is a possible D gene (5 bases). In germline, CDR1 is MNHEY, CDR2 SVGEGT. This CDR3 has 15 amino acids. CDR3: CASIYGRGPHKEQFF. In DNA form, the CDR3 reads TGTGCCAGCATTTACGGCCGGGGTCCACACAAGGAGCAGTTCTTC.

This clone was counted a few times. The chain carries TRBV12-3 or TRBV12-4 and TRBJ2-7; 9 bases match TRBD1. CDR3 length: 16 residues. Unmatched junction bases numbered 9, after V lost 3 bases and J lost 3 bases. CDR3 sequence (DNA): TGTGCCAGCAGTTTCCACAGAGGACAGGGGAGCTACGAGCAGTACTTC. It is translated as CASSFHRGQGSYEQYF.

V and J are TRBV27 and TRBJ2-2; D is undetermined. The CDR3 covers 12 residues. CDR1 and CDR2 from the germline V gene are MNHEY and SMNVEV (reference sequence). V dropped 5 bases and J dropped 8 bases, with 9 bases sitting between them. CDR3 residues: CASSLNLGELFF. The CDR3 region has the DNA TGTGCCAGCAGTCTAAATCTGGGGGAGCTGTTTTTT.

At least ten counts were recorded for this clone. V gene TRBV18 combines with J gene TRBJ2-7, with D possibly matching TRBD1 (6 bases). This CDR3 has 13 amino acids. V was cut by 2 bases and J by 5 bases, with 10 bases left in between. Per the germline V gene, CDR1 is KGHSH and CDR2 is LQKENI. The CDR3 loop is CASSPNQGNEQYF. CDR3 sequence (DNA): TGTGCCAGCTCACCAAACCAGGGGAACGAGCAGTACTTC. Together with reference TRBV18 and TRBJ2-7, the CDR3 gives the full variable domain: NAGVMQNPRHLVRRRGQEARLRCSPMKGHSHVYWYRQLPEEGLKFMVYLQKENIIDESGMPKERFSAEFPKEGPSILRIQQVVRGDSAAYFCASSPNQGNEQYFGPGTRLTVT.

This clone was observed many times. The rearrangement joins TRBV20-1 to TRBJ1-5; D is unresolved. The CDR3 has 16 residues. Trimming pared 4 bases from V and 5 bases from J, leaving 21 bases between. Germline V lookup: CDR1 DFQATT, CDR2 SNEGSKA (reference sequence). This CDR3 is CSAKVPKDAPDQPQHF. The CDR3 coding sequence is TGCAGTGCTAAAGTCCCAAAGGATGCACCTGATCAGCCCCAGCATTTT.

This clone was counted only a few times. The CDR3 loop reads CASQGELFF. The CDR3, as DNA: TGTGCTAGTCAAGGGGAGCTGTTTTTT. V usage is TRBV12-5 and J usage is TRBJ2-2; the D is unclear. The V and J ends lost 8 bases and 8 bases respectively, with 3 bases between them. The germline V gene encodes CDR1 LGHNT and CDR2 FRNRAP. The CDR3 is 9 amino acids.

The CDR3 DNA sequence: TGTGCCTGGCGGACAGGGCGCAACTATGGCTACACCTTC. The encoded protein is CAWRTGRNYGYTF. The rearrangement joins TRBV30 to TRBJ1-2; 8 bases are a match to TRBD1. The CDR3 spans 13 residues. Germline V gene sequence: CDR1 GTSNPN, CDR2 SVGIG (reference sequence). Trimming cost V 5 bases and J 2 bases; bases outside gene matches: 4.

This clone was counted many times. The chain couples TRBV3-1 to TRBJ2-1; D is unclear. This CDR3 region has 11 residues. Between the trimmed V and J ends, which lost 4 bases and 4 bases, there was a span of 2 bases. Germline V gene data show CDR1 as LGHDT and CDR2 as YNNKEL (reference sequence). In DNA, the CDR3 is TGTGCCAGCAGCCTGTACAATGAGCAGTTCTTC. It is translated as CASSLYNEQFF.

Details on this clone: One junction end does not reproduce the germline sequence, and a read error may be involved. At the DNA level, this CDR3 is encoded by other sequences in the same sample as well. This chain uses TRBV24-1 with TRBJ1-2; tentative D call: TRBD1 (6 bases). Germline V gene lookup returns CDR1 KGHDR and CDR2 SFDVKD. CDR3 length: 12 residues. In DNA form, the CDR3 reads TGTGCCACCAGTGAACAACAGGGAGGATACACATTC. This translates into CATSEQQGGYTF.

This clone has at least ten counts. The V and J genes are TRBV19 and TRBJ1-2; 9 bases are a match to TRBD1. V lost 7 bases, J lost 4 bases, and 10 bases stayed unmatched. Germline V gives CDR1 LNHDA, CDR2 SQIVND (reference sequence). The CDR3 extends over 15 amino acids. The CDR3, as DNA: TGTGCCAGTACGGACAGGGGAGGTTTCGGCTATGGCTACACCTTC. This codes for CASTDRGGFGYGYTF.

This clone was picked up many times. This chain links TRBV5-1 with TRBJ2-3, with no clear D. This CDR3 is built from 17 residues. Trimming pared 1 base from V and 0 bases from J, leaving 15 bases between. Germline CDR1 and CDR2: SGHRS and YFSETQ. The CDR3 DNA is TGCGCCAGCAGCTTGTTTGGGCGCGATTATAGCACAGATACGCAGTATTTT. Translation gives CASSLFGRDYSTDTQYF.

In its sample, this clone was seen many times. This rearrangement joins TRBV29-1 to TRBJ2-1; perhaps TRBD1 as D (5 bases). The CDR3 runs 14 residues. The germline V gene encodes CDR1 SQVTM and CDR2 ANQGSEA. Trimming took off 4 bases at V and 3 bases at J, with 13 bases between the two ends. The DNA of the CDR3 is TGCAGCGTTGGACGGCAGGGTGGCTACAATGAGCAGTTCTTC. Translating gives CSVGRQGGYNEQFF.

As regards this clone: At one of its ends the junction is not consistent with the germline gene, which may arise from a read error. The CDR3 DNA sequence: TGTGCCAGCACTGAACTGGCGGGAGTGGGAAACGAGCAGTTCTTC. Translating it yields CASTELAGVGNEQFF. The chain uses TRBV6-1 and TRBJ2-1, with 7 bases aligning to TRBD2. This CDR3 region has 15 residues. Per germline, CDR1 MNHNS and CDR2 SASEGT.

There are many counts of this clone. V gene TRBV15 combines with J gene TRBJ2-1; D is undetermined. Germline values: CDR1 LNHNV, CDR2 YYDKDF (reference sequence). The CDR3 loop spans 13 amino acids. Trimming took off 0 bases at V and 7 bases at J, with 7 bases between the two ends. The DNA of the CDR3 is TGTGCCACCAGCAGAGATCGGTTAAATGAGCAGTTCTTC. Translated, it gives CATSRDRLNEQFF. The full variable domain, completed using reference TRBV15 and TRBJ2-1, is DAMVIQNPRYQVTQFGKPVTLSCSQTLNHNVMYWYQQKSSQAPKLLFHYYDKDFNNEADTPDNFQSRRPNTSFCFLDIRSPGLGDTAMYLCATSRDRLNEQFFGPGTRLTVL.

This clone is termed medium-sized. The genes are TRBV6-1 and TRBJ1-6; TRBD1 might be the D (6 bases). Trimming cost V 6 bases and J 7 bases, with 13 bases left between them. CDR1 MNHNS and CDR2 SASEGT come from the germline V gene. The CDR3 contains 14 residues. The CDR3 nucleotides read TGTGCCAGCAGGGTGGACAGCGAGAATTCACCCCTCCACTTT. It translates to CASRVDSENSPLHF.

Ten or more counts support this clone. Here the CDR3 reads CASRPGTTVQFF. Here the CDR3 DNA reads TGTGCCAGCAGGCCCGGGACCACAGTGCAGTTCTTC. The chain has TRBV2 and TRBJ2-1, with D perhaps being TRBD1 or TRBD2 (5 bases each). The length of the CDR3 is 12 residues. In germline, CDR1 is SNHLY, CDR2 FYNNEI. Trimming left V 6 bases short and J 12 bases short, with 15 bases between.

This clone showed up many times. The V gene is TRBV4-2, the J gene TRBJ2-1, with TRBD2 identical over 14 bases. Germline lookup yields CDR1 LGHNA and CDR2 YNFKEQ. This CDR3 is 17 amino acids long. V trimming: 1 base; J trimming: 8 bases; junction bases outside the gene matches: 7. CDR3 sequence: CASSQGLAGGPRYEQFF. The CDR3 DNA follows: TGTGCCAGCAGCCAAGGACTAGCGGGAGGGCCTAGGTATGAGCAGTTCTTC.

This clone was found many times. This specimen includes other DNA sequences encoding the same CDR3. The V and J genes are TRBV15 and TRBJ1-4; D is ambiguous. Germline assignment: CDR1 LNHNV and CDR2 YYDKDF (reference sequence). The CDR3 has 16 residues. Trimming left V 0 bases short and J 5 bases short, with 13 bases between. The CDR3 region is CATSRDLGARNEKLFF. The CDR3, as DNA: TGTGCCACCAGCAGAGATTTAGGTGCACGGAATGAAAAACTGTTTTTT.

This clone showed up many times. The V and J genes are TRBV5-1 and TRBJ2-5; D call uncertain. Trimming took 5 bases from V and 2 from J, leaving 10 bases between them. The germline V gene has CDR1 SGHRS and CDR2 YFSETQ. The CDR3 consists of 13 residues. This CDR3 reads CASSPMIQETQYF. The CDR3 nucleotides read TGCGCCAGCAGTCCCATGATACAAGAGACCCAGTACTTC.

This clone was recorded many times. V gene TRBV20-1 combines with J gene TRBJ2-1, with TRBD2 matching over 10 bases. The J segment lost 8 bases and the V segment lost 3 bases, leaving 10 bases of the junction unmatched. CDR3 length equals 15 residues. CDR1 and CDR2 (germline): DFQATT, SNEGSKA (reference sequence). CDR3 bases: TGCAGTGCTAGCGACCCAGCGGGAGGGAACTATGAGCAGTTCTTC. It encodes CSASDPAGGNYEQFF.

This clone has a count of ten or more. This CDR3 reads CASSLGAGTGGREQYF. As DNA, the CDR3 is TGTGCCAGCAGCTTGGGGGCCGGGACAGGGGGTCGCGAGCAGTACTTC. V is TRBV5-4 and J is TRBJ2-7, with 11 bases lining up with TRBD1. Germline trimming cut 0 bases from V and 6 bases from J; bases unmatched to any gene: 8. The germline V gene has CDR1 SGHNT and CDR2 YYREEE (reference sequence). The CDR3 length is 16 residues.